This T cell receptor (beta chain) was profiled in a study of T cells in pancreatic ductal adenocarcinoma. Study-level points and caveats: Tumor-versus-blood clonality comparisons may be biased toward lower tumor diversity. No significant tumor-blood clonality difference; means were about 0.1 and 0.065. Results skew toward the minority of patients with early-stage disease. Compared with tumor, blood showed more total productive templates and around 8-fold more clonotypes.

Surgery without prior neoadjuvant therapy was the treatment of the selected pancreatic ductal adenocarcinoma patients. Notes on this clone: What it binds is not known.

Produced via immunoSEQ multiplex PCR; TCRdb's table is partial and in-frame only. Among about 100,000 clones, about 95% were seen once, and the ten largest hold approximately 3.1%. V was pared by 6 bases and J by 6 bases, with 14 bases between. The germline CDR1 and CDR2 sequences are MNHEY and SVGAGI. The CDR3 has 14 residues. The sequence derives from a human donor with pancreatic ductal adenocarcinoma. The V and J genes are TRBV6-5 and TRBJ2-2; TRBD2 might be the D (5 bases). The sample taken for sequencing was PBMCs. Here the CDR3 DNA reads TGTGCCAGCAGCCCGCGGGTGGCCGCCGGGGAGCTGTTTTTT. Encoded protein: CASSPRVAAGELFF.